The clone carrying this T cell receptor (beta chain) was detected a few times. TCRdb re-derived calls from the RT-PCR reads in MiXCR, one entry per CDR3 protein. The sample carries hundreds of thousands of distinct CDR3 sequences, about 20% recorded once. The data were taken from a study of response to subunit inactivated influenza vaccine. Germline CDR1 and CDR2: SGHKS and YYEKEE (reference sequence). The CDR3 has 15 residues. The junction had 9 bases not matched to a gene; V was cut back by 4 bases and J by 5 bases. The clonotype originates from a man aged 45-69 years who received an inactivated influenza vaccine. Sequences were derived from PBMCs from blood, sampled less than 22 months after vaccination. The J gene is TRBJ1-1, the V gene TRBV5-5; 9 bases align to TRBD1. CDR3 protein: CASSPTRTGETEAFF. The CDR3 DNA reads TGTGCCAGCAGCCCCACAAGGACAGGGGAGACTGAAGCTTTCTTT.